This T cell receptor (beta chain) is from a study of T cells after yellow fever vaccination. The study's findings and limits: Once the booster was given, most primary-vaccination clones reappeared, at about 96% for CD4 and more than 85% for CD8. In FACS-sorted repertoires, abundant clonotypes from the bulk population could appear as contaminants.

There are many counts of this clonotype. Its antigen is as yet unknown. In TCRdb, the 5' RACE reads were re-called with MiXCR into one record per CDR3 protein. Of about 170,000 distinct CDR3 sequences listed, 8% to 13% were seen once; the top ten hold 36%. The TCR sequence derives from a man aged 18 to 30 who received the YFV17D yellow fever vaccine. The input for sequencing was CD8+ T cells sorted from PBMCs, taken 15 days after the yellow fever booster vaccination.

The DNA of the CDR3 is TGCAGCGTTGAAGTAGCCGACTACGAGCAGTACTTC. Translating gives CSVEVADYEQYF. The rearrangement links TRBV29-1 to TRBJ2-7; D unclear. CDR1 and CDR2 (germline): SQVTM, ANQGSEA. V lost 1 base to trimming and J lost 3 bases, with 7 bases between them. The CDR3 runs 12 residues.